This TCR beta chain was documented in a study of blood T cells in healthy people across ages. A J-beta primer mix and a sample-barcoded 5' primer were used in a second PCR of about 6 to 12 cycles. No fewer than 3 million CDR3-containing paired-end reads came from each sample. TCRdb analysed the 5' RACE reads with MiXCR anew, one entry per CDR3 protein. The sample includes 760,000 or so distinct CDR3 sequences, more than 20% of them seen just once. The CDR3 is made up of 14 amino acids. Trimming removed 3 bases from V and 10 bases from J; junction bases left unmatched: 10. Germline assignment: CDR1 MDHEN and CDR2 SYDVKM. This sample also belongs to another study, concerning T cells of mothers and their children.

Sequencing input: blood. The chain links TRBV28 to TRBJ2-3, with 7 bases lining up with TRBD1. This TCR came from a boy aged 10-17 years in good health. CDR3 DNA sequence: TGTGCCAGCAGTTTCAGGGTAGTCCAGGGGGCGCAGTATTTT. Its protein is CASSFRVVQGAQYF. The whole variable domain, filled in from reference TRBV28 and TRBJ2-3, reads DVKVTQSSRYLVKRTGEKVFLECVQDMDHENMFWYRQDPGLGLRLIYFSYDVKMKEKGDIPEGYSVSREKKERFSLILESASTNQTSMYLCASSFRVVQGAQYFGPGTRLTVL.